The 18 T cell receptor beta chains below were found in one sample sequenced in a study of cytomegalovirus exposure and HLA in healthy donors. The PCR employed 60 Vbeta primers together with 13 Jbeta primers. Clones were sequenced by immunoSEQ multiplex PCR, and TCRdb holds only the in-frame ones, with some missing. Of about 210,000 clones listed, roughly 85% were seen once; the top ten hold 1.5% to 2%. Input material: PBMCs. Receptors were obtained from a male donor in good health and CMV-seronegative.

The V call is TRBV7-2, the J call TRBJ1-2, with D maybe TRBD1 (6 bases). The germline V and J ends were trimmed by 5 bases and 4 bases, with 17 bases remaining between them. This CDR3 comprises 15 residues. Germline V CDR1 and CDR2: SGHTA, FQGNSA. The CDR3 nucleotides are TGTGCCAGCAGCCCCGACGGGGGGCCCCGCTATGGCTACACCTTC. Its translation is CASSPDGGPRYGYTF.

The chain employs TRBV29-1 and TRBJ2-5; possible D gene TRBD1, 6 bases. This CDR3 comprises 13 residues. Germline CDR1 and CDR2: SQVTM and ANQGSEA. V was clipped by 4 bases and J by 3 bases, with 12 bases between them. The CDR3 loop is CSVASGTKETQYF. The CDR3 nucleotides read TGCAGCGTTGCCTCCGGGACAAAAGAGACCCAGTACTTC.

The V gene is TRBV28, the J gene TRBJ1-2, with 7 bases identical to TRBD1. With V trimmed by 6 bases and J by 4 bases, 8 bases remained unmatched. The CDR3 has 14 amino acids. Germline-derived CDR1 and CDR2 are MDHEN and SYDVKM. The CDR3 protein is CASRFPGTAYGYTF. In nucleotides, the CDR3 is TGTGCCAGCAGATTCCCCGGGACAGCCTATGGCTACACCTTC.

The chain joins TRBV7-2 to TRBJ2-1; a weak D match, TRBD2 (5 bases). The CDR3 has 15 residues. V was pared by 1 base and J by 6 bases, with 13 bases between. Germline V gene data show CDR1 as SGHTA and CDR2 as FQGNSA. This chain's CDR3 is CASSLVRGYGNEQFF. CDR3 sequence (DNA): TGTGCCAGCAGCTTAGTACGAGGGTACGGCAATGAGCAGTTCTTC.

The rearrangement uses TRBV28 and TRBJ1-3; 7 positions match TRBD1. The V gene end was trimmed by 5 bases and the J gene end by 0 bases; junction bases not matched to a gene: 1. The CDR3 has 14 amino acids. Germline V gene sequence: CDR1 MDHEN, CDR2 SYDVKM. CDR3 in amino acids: CASSRDSSGNTIYF. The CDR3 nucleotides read TGTGCCAGCAGTAGGGACAGCTCTGGAAACACCATATATTTT.

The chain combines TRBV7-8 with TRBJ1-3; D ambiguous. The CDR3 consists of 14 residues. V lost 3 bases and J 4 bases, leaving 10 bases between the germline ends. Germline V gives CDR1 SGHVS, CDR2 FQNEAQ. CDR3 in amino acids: CASSFGEVGNTIYF. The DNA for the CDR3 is TGTGCCAGCAGCTTCGGGGAAGTGGGAAACACCATATATTTT.

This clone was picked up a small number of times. CDR3 in DNA: TGCGCCAGCAGTGACAGGGATAACTATGGCTACACCTTC. It specifies CASSDRDNYGYTF. This chain uses TRBV10-1 with TRBJ1-2, with D tentatively TRBD1 (5 bases). Trimming cost V 3 bases and J 1 base, with 6 bases left between them. In germline, CDR1 is WNHNN, CDR2 SYGVQD (reference sequence). CDR3 size: 13 residues.

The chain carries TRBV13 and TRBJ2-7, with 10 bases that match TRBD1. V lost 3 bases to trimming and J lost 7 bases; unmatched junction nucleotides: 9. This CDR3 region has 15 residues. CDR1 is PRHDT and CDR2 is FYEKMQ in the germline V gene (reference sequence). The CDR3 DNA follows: TGTGCCAGCAGCTTTCCGGGGACAGGGGACTTAGAGCAGTACTTC. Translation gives CASSFPGTGDLEQYF. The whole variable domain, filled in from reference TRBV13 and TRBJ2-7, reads AAGVIQSPRHLIKEKRETATLKCYPIPRHDTVYWYQQGPGQDPQFLISFYEKMQSDKGSIPDRFSAQQFSDYHSELNMSSLELGDSALYFCASSFPGTGDLEQYFGPGTRLTVT.

The CDR3 here is CASSYRWNTEAFF. In DNA, the CDR3 is TGCGCCAGCAGCTACAGGTGGAACACTGAAGCTTTCTTT. The chain joins TRBV5-1 to TRBJ1-1; D may be TRBD1 (5 bases). Per germline, CDR1 SGHRS and CDR2 YFSETQ. V was clipped by 3 bases and J by 1 base, with 7 bases between them. CDR3 length: 13 amino acids. The full variable domain, in which reference TRBV5-1 and TRBJ1-1 provide the parts outside the CDR3, is KAGVTQTPRYLIKTRGQQVTLSCSPISGHRSVSWYQQTPGQGLQFLFEYFSETQRNKGNFPGRFSGRQFSNSRSEMNVSTLELGDSALYLCASSYRWNTEAFFGQGTRLTVV.

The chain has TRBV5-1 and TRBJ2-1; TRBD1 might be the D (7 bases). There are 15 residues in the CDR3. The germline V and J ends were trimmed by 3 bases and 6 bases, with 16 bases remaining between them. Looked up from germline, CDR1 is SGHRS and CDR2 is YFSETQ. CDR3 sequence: CASSWGDSTINEQFF. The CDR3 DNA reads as TGCGCCAGCAGCTGGGGGGACAGCACGATCAATGAGCAGTTCTTC. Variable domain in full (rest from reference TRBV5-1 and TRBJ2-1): KAGVTQTPRYLIKTRGQQVTLSCSPISGHRSVSWYQQTPGQGLQFLFEYFSETQRNKGNFPGRFSGRQFSNSRSEMNVSTLELGDSALYLCASSWGDSTINEQFFGPGTRLTVL.

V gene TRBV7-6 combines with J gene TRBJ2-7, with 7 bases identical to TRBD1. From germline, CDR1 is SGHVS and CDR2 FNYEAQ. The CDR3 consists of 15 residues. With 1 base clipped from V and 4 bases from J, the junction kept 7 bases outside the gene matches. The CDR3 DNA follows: TGTGCCAGCAGCTTAGGACAGGGTACTCCTTACGAGCAGTACTTC. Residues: CASSLGQGTPYEQYF.

CDR3 residues: CASRDRQGGNTEAFF. The CDR3 nucleotides read TGTGCCAGCAGAGACAGACAGGGGGGAAACACTGAAGCTTTCTTT. V usage is TRBV9 and J usage is TRBJ1-1, with 9 nucleotides matching TRBD1. V lost 5 bases to trimming and J lost 2 bases; unmatched junction nucleotides: 7. The CDR3 is 15 residues long. The germline V gene has CDR1 SGDLS and CDR2 YYNGEE.

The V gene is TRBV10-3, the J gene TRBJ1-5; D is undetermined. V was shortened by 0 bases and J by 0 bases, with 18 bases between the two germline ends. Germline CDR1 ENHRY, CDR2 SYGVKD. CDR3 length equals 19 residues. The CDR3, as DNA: TGTGCCATCAGTGAGTCATGGGAGGAACAACTGATTAGCAATCAGCCCCAGCATTTT. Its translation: CAISESWEEQLISNQPQHF.

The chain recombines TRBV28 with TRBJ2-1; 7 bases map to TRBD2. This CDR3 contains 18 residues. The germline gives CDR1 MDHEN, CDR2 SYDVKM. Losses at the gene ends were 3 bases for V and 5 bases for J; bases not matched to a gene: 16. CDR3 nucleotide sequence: TGTGCCAGCAGTTTGATTAGGGGCGGCGGGAGCGCCCACAATGAGCAGTTCTTC. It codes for CASSLIRGGGSAHNEQFF.

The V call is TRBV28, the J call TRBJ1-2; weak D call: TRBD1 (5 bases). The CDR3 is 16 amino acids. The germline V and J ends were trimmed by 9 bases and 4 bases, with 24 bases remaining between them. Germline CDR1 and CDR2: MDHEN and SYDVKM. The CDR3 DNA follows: TGTGCCAGTCTCCCTGGGGCACGCACGAAGGGCTATGGCTACACCTTC. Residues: CASLPGARTKGYGYTF.

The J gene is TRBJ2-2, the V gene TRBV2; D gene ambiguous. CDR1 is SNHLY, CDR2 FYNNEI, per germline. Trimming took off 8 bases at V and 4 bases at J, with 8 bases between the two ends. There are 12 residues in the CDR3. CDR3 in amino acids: CASYPFTGELFF. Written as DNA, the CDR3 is TGTGCCAGCTATCCTTTCACCGGGGAGCTGTTTTTT.

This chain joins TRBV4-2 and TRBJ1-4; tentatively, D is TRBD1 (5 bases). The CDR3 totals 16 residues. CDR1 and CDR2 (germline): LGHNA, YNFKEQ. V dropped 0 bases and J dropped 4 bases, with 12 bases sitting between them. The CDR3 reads CASSQDETVINEKLFF. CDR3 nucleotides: TGTGCCAGCAGCCAAGATGAGACAGTTATTAATGAAAAACTGTTTTTT.

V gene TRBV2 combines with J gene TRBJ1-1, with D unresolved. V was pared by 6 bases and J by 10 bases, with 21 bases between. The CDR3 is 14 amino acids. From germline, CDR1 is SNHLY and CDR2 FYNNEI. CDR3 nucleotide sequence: TGTGCCAGCAGCGGGATTGGGGATGCTCATCGAGCTTTCTTT. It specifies CASSGIGDAHRAFF.